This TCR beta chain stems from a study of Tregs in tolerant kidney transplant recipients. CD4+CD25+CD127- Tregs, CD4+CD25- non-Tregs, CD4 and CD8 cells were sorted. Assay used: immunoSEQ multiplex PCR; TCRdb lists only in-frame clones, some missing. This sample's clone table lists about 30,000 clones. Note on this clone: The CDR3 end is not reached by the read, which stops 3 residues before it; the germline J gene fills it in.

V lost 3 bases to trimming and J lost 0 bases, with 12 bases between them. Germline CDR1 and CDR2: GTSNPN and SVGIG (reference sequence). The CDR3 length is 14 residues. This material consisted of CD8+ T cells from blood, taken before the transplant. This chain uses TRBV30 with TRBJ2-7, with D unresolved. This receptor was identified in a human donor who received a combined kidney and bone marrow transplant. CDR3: CAWRPSLDSYEQYF. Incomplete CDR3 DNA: TGTGCCTGGAGGCCGTCGCTAGACTCCTACGAG.